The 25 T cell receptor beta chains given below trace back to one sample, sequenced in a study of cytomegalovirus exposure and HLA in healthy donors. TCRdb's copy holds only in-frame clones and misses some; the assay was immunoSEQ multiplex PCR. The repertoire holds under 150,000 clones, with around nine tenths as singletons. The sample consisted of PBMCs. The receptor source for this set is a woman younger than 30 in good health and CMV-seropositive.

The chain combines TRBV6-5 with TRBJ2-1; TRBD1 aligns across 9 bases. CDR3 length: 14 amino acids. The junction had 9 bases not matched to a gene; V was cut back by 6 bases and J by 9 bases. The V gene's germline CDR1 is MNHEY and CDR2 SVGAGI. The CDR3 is CASRVGTGLGEQFF. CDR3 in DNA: TGTGCCAGCAGGGTCGGGACAGGGTTAGGTGAGCAGTTCTTC.

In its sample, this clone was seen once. The CDR3 here is CAWRGANTEAFF. The CDR3 nucleotides read TGTGCCTGGAGAGGAGCGAACACTGAAGCTTTCTTT. The rearrangement links TRBV30 to TRBJ1-1, with D hard to call. Trimming removed 3 bases from V and 1 base from J, with 6 bases in between. Germline loops: CDR1 GTSNPN, CDR2 SVGIG (reference sequence). CDR3 length equals 12 residues.

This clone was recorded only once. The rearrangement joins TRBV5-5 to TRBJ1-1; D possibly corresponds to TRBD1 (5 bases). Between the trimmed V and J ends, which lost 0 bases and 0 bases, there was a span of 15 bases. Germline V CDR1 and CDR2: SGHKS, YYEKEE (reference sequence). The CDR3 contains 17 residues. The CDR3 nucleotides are TGTGCCAGCAGCTTGGGACTCTCCAGGGCTATGAACACTGAAGCTTTCTTT. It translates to CASSLGLSRAMNTEAFF.

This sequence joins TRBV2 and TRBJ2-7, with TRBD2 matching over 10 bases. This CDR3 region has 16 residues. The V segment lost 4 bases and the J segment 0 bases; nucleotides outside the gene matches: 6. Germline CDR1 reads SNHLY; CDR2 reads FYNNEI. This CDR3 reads CASSALTSGTSYEQYF. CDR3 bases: TGTGCCAGCAGTGCCCTCACTAGCGGGACCTCCTACGAGCAGTACTTC.

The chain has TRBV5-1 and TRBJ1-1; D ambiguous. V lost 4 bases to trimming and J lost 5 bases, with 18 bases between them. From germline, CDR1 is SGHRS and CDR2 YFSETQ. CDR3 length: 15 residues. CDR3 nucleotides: TGCGCCAGCAGCATTGAGACACCCGCTATGACTGAAGCTTTCTTT. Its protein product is CASSIETPAMTEAFF.

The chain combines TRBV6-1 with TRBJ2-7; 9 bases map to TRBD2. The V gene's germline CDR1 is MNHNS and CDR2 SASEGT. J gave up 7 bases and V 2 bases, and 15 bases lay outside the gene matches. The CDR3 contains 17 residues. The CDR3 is CASSESPFGGGAREQYF. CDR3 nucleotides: TGTGCCAGCAGTGAATCCCCCTTTGGCGGGGGGGCCCGAGAGCAGTACTTC.

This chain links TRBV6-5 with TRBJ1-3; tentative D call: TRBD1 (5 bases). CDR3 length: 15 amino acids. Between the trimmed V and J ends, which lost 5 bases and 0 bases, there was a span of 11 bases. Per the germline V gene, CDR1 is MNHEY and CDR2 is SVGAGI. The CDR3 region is CASSIDRLSGNTIYF. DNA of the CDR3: TGTGCCAGCAGTATCGACAGACTCTCTGGAAACACCATATATTTT.

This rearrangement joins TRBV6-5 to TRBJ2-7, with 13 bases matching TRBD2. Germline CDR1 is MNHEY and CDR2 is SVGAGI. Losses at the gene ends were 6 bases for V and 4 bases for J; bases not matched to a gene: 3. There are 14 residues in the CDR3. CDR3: CASRGLAGPYEQYF. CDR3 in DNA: TGTGCCAGCAGGGGACTAGCGGGGCCTTACGAGCAGTACTTC.

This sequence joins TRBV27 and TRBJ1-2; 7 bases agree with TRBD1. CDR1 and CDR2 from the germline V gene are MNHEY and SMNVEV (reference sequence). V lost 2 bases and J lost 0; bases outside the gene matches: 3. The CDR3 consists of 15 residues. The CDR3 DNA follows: TGTGCCAGCAGTTTAAAGGGGGCTCCTAACTATGGCTACACCTTC. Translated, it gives CASSLKGAPNYGYTF.

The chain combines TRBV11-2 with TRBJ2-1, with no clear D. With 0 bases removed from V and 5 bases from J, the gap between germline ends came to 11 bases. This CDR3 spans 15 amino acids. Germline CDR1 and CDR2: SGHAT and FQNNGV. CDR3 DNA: TGTGCCAGCAGCTTAGAGGCCCCCCCCCACAATGAGCAGTTCTTC. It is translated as CASSLEAPPHNEQFF.

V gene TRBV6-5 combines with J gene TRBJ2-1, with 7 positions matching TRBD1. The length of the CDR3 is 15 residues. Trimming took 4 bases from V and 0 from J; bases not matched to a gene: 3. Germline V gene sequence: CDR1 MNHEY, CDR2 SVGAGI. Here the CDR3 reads CASSSTGSSYNEQFF. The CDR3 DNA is TGTGCCAGCAGTTCGACAGGGAGCTCCTACAATGAGCAGTTCTTC.

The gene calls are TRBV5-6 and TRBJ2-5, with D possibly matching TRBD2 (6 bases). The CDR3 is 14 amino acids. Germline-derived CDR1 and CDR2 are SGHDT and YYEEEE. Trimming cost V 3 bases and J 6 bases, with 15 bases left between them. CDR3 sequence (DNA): TGTGCCAGCAGCTCTCAACTGGGAGGAAAGACCCAGTACTTC. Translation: CASSSQLGGKTQYF.

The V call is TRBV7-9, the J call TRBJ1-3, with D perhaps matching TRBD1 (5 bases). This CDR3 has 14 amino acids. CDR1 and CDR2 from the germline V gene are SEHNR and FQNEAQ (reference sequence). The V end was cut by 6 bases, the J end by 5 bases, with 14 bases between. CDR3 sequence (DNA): TGTGCCAGCAGTCTTGACAGCGAACGAAACACCATATATTTT. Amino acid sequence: CASSLDSERNTIYF.

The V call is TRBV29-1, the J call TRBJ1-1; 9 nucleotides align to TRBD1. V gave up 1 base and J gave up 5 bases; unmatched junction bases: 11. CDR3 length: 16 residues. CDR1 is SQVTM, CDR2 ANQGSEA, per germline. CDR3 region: CSVEGPDRGRETEAFF. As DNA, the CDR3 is TGCAGCGTTGAAGGCCCGGACAGGGGACGTGAGACTGAAGCTTTCTTT. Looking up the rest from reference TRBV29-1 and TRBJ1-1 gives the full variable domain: SAVISQKPSRDICQRGTSLTIQCQVDSQVTMMFWYRQQPGQSLTLIATANQGSEATYESGFVIDKFPISRPNLTFSTLTVSNMSPEDSSIYLCSVEGPDRGRETEAFFGQGTRLTVV.

CDR3 nucleotide sequence: TGCAGCGTCCTCTGGGTCGAGGGCACTGAAGCTTTCTTT. It is translated as CSVLWVEGTEAFF. The chain uses TRBV29-1 and TRBJ1-1; D not resolved. Trimming pared 6 bases from V and 4 bases from J, leaving 15 bases between. The length of the CDR3 is 13 residues. Germline V gene data show CDR1 as SQVTM and CDR2 as ANQGSEA.

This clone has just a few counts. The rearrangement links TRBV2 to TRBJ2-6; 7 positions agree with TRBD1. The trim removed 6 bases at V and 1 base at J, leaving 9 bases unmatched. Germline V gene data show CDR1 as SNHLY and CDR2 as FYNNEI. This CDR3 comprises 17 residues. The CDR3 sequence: CASSEQGIQSGANVLTF. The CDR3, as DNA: TGTGCCAGCAGCGAACAGGGGATTCAGTCTGGGGCCAACGTCCTGACTTTC. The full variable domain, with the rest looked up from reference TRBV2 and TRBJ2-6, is EPEVTQTPSHQVTQMGQEVILRCVPISNHLYFYWYRQILGQKVEFLVSFYNNEISEKSEIFDDQFSVERPDGSNFTLKIRSTKLEDSAMYFCASSEQGIQSGANVLTFGAGSRLTVL.

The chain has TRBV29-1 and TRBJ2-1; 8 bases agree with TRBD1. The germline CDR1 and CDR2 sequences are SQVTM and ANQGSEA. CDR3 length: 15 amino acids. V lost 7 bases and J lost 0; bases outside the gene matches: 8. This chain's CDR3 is CSGRGQAVSYNEQFF. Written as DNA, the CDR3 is TGCAGCGGGAGGGGACAGGCGGTCTCCTACAATGAGCAGTTCTTC.

As DNA, the CDR3 is TGTGCCACCAGCAGAGATCAGGGCACCGGGGAGCTGTTTTTT. Its protein product is CATSRDQGTGELFF. V gene TRBV15 combines with J gene TRBJ2-2; maybe TRBD1 (5 bases). Trimming removed 0 bases at V and 4 bases at J, with 6 bases between. The CDR3 is 14 residues long. Germline V gene lookup returns CDR1 LNHNV and CDR2 YYDKDF (reference sequence).

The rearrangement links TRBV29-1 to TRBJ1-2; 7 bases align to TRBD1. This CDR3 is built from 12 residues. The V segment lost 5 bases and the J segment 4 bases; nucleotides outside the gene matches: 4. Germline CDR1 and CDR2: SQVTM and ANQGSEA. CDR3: CSVTGVVYGYTF. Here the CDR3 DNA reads TGCAGCGTTACAGGGGTGGTCTATGGCTACACCTTC.

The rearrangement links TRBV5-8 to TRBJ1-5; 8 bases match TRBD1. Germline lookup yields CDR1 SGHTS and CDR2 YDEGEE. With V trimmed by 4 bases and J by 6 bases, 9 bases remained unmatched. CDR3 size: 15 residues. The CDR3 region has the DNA TGTGCCAGCAGCCCCCGGACAGGGTCGGGTCAGCCCCAGCATTTT. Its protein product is CASSPRTGSGQPQHF.

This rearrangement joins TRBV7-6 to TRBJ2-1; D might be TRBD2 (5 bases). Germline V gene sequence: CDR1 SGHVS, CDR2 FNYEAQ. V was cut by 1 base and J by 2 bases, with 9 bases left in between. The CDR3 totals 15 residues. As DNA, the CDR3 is TGTGCCAGCAGCTTAGGGCTAGCCCCCTACAATGAGCAGTTCTTC. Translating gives CASSLGLAPYNEQFF.

Here the CDR3 reads CASSSRTAGNTIYF. The CDR3 DNA reads TGCGCCAGCAGCTCCCGGACAGCTGGAAACACCATATATTTT. The chain has TRBV5-1 and TRBJ1-3; TRBD1 might be the D (6 bases). The germline V gene encodes CDR1 SGHRS and CDR2 YFSETQ. V was clipped by 3 bases and J by 2 bases, with 9 bases between them. The CDR3 runs to 14 residues.

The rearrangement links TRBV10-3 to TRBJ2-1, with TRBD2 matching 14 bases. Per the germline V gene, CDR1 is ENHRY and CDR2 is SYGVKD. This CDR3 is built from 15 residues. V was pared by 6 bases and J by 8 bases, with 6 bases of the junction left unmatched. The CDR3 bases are TGTGCCATCAGAGGACTAGCGGGAGGCCGCGATGAGCAGTTCTTC. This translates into CAIRGLAGGRDEQFF.

CDR3 region: CASSGPPGQGNTEAFF. For the CDR3, the DNA is TGCGCCAGCAGTGGGCCCCCGGGACAGGGGAACACTGAAGCTTTCTTT. The chain joins TRBV10-1 to TRBJ1-1; 9 positions match TRBD1. V trimming: 4 bases; J trimming: 1 base; junction bases outside the gene matches: 7. Per the germline V gene, CDR1 is WNHNN and CDR2 is SYGVQD (reference sequence). The length of the CDR3 is 16 residues.

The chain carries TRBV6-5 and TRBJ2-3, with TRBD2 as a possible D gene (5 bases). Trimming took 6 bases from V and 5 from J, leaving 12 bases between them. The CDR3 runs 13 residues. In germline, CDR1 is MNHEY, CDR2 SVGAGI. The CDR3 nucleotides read TGTGCCAGCAGAAAACCGGGGTTAGATACGCAGTATTTT. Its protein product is CASRKPGLDTQYF.